These 2 T cell receptor beta chains originate from one sample sequenced in a study of blood T cells in healthy people across ages. With a J-beta primer mix and a sample-barcoded 5' primer, a second PCR ran about 7 to 11 cycles. TCRdb itself ran the 5' RACE reads through MiXCR, one entry per CDR3 protein. The table lists roughly 790,000 distinct CDR3 sequences, roughly 43% of them singletons. The sample consisted of blood. The source is a woman between 55 and 75 years old in good health.

This chain joins TRBV2 and TRBJ2-3; D might be TRBD1 (6 bases). The CDR3 contains 15 residues. From germline, CDR1 is SNHLY and CDR2 FYNNEI. V was clipped by 2 bases and J by 0 bases, with 9 bases between them. In nucleotides, the CDR3 is TGTGCCAGCAGTGAATACAGGGAAAGCACAGATACGCAGTATTTT. Protein sequence: CASSEYRESTDTQYF.

The chain combines TRBV20-1 with TRBJ2-1, with D maybe TRBD2 (5 bases). The J call is doubtful: the DNA matches TRBJ2-7 better. CDR3 length: 14 amino acids. Per the germline V gene, CDR1 is DFQATT and CDR2 is SNEGSKA (reference sequence). The CDR3 bases are TGCAGTGCTAGCGGGGAAAGCTCCTACAATGAGCAGTACTTC. Protein product: CSASGESSYNEQYF.